A selection of T cell receptor beta chains follows, all from one sample in a study of blood T cell repertoires in COVID-19. Measured with immunoSEQ multiplex PCR; TCRdb has only the in-frame clones, and not every one. The sample carries tens of thousands of clones, approximately 83% recorded once. Material for sequencing was peripheral blood. Source of these receptors: a woman aged 55-75 years with acute or convalescent COVID-19. CDR3s include the opening cysteine and the closing phenylalanine or tryptophan. Fields, in order: V gene, clone size, J gene, D gene, CDR3 DNA, CDR3 protein. A D gene is named only where the DNA matches it firmly. Rows may omit the clone size; those that give it use once, few, many or a size class.

>TRBV2|once|TRBJ1-4|TRBD1
TGTGCCAGCAGTGGACAGGGCGTCGAACTGTTTTTT
CASSGQGVELFF
>TRBV7-2|-|TRBJ2-7|-
TGTGCCAGCAGCTTAGTCACAGAGCCCTACGAGCAGTACTTC
CASSLVTEPYEQYF
>TRBV7-2|-|TRBJ2-1|TRBD2
TGTGCCAGCAGCTTAGCCGGGGGGGCCCACAATGAGCAGTTCTTC
CASSLAGGAHNEQFF
>TRBV28|-|TRBJ2-2|-
TGTGCCAGCAGTTTCCTGAGACTATCGAACACCGGGGAGCTGTTTTTT
CASSFLRLSNTGELFF
>TRBV19|once|TRBJ2-1|TRBD2
TGTGCCAGTAGTGTAGCGGGTAACTCCTACAATGAGCAGTTCTTC
CASSVAGNSYNEQFF
>TRBV5-1|-|TRBJ2-5|TRBD2
TGCGCCAGCAGGTTCGGCGGGGGGGAGGAGACCCAGTACTTC
CASRFGGGEETQYF
>TRBV9|-|TRBJ1-1|-
TGTGCCAGCAGCGTAGGAGACAGGAACACTGAAGCTTTCTTT
CASSVGDRNTEAFF
>TRBV5-1|-|TRBJ2-3|TRBD2
TGCGCCAGCAGCTTTATACCCGGGACTAGCGGCCCAGATACGCAGTATTTT
CASSFIPGTSGPDTQYF
>TRBV28|few|TRBJ2-1|-
TGTGCCAGCAGTTCTTACGGCCTCCGGGGGTGGAATGAGCAGTTCTTC
CASSSYGLRGWNEQFF
>TRBV12-5|once|TRBJ2-3|-
TGTGCTAGTAGTCCGGGGAGACCTAGCACAGATACGCAGTATTTT
CASSPGRPSTDTQYF
>TRBV7-9|-|TRBJ2-1|-
TGTGCCAGCAGCTTATCGCGGGGAGTCTACAATGAGCAGTTCTTC
CASSLSRGVYNEQFF
>TRBV28|-|TRBJ2-7|TRBD1
TGTGCCAGCAGTGCAATCTCCGGGACAGGGGACTTCTACGAGCAGTACTTC
CASSAISGTGDFYEQYF
>TRBV6-5|-|TRBJ1-3|TRBD1
TGTGCCAGCAGCGCAGGGGGTCGCTCTGGAAACACCATATATTTT
CASSAGGRSGNTIYF
>TRBV11-1|-|TRBJ2-7|TRBD2
TGTGCCAGCAGCTCCACAGGGACTAGCTCCTACGAGCAGTACTTC
CASSSTGTSSYEQYF
>TRBV5-1|-|TRBJ1-2|-
TGCGCCAGCAGCTTGGTCGGAGGGGAGGTTGATGGCTACACCTTC
CASSLVGGEVDGYTF
>TRBV1|-|TRBJ2-5|-
TGCACCAGCAGCCAAGATTCGGCGGAGGCTAGCGGGGATCAAGAGACCCAGTACTTC
CTSSQDSAEASGDQETQYF
>TRBV5-1|-|TRBJ1-5|TRBD1
TGCGCCAGCAGCGAAGGACAGGTTGGCAATCAGCCCCAGCATTTT
CASSEGQVGNQPQHF
>TRBV14|-|TRBJ2-1|-
TGTGCCAGCAGCCAAACGCGGAGGGGCTTCATCATTAGTGAGCAGTTCTTC
CASSQTRRGFIISEQFF
>TRBV11-3|-|TRBJ2-7|-
TGTGCCAGCAGCCCCGGGTCTCACTCCCAGCAGTACTTC
CASSPGSHSQQYF
>TRBV4-1|-|TRBJ2-7|TRBD1
TGCGCCAGCAGACTGCGTCCCGGGACAGGGGCCTACGAGCAGTACTTC
CASRLRPGTGAYEQYF
>TRBV12-3/TRBV12-4|-|TRBJ1-5|TRBD1
TGTGCCAGCTTGGGACAGACTAATCAGCCCCAGCATTTT
CASLGQTNQPQHF
>TRBV12-3/TRBV12-4|-|TRBJ1-5|-
TGTGCCAGCAGTTCATACCAGGAGGCCCAGCATTTT
CASSSYQEAQHF
>TRBV6-6|-|TRBJ1-5|-
TGTGCCAGCAGTTGGCCGGGGAATAGCAATCAGCCCCAGCATTTT
CASSWPGNSNQPQHF
>TRBV2|-|TRBJ1-5|-
TGTGCCAGCAGGGGGGACACCAATCAGCCCCAGCATTTT
CASRGDTNQPQHF
>TRBV3-1/TRBV3-2|-|TRBJ2-7|TRBD2
TGTGCCAGCAGCCATGGGACTAGATTTTCCGAGCAGTACTTC
CASSHGTRFSEQYF
>TRBV28|few|TRBJ1-4|-
TGTGCCAGCAGTTTACAGGGCTTCGCAACTAATGAAAAACTGTTTTTT
CASSLQGFATNEKLFF